Included here is one T cell receptor beta chain sequence, with context. MiXCR, applied by TCRdb to the RACE reads, yields one record per CDR3 protein. Of around 130,000 distinct CDR3 sequences listed, approximately 10% are singletons. As for time point: patch test 3, about 24 weeks after DPC sensitization. This sample's treatment: therapeutic diphenylcyclopropenone sensitization with weekly scalp DPC. This sample stems from a study of human T cells and chemical hapten exposure. Study information: Patients, largely female, had alopecia areata, totalis or universalis.

The V gene lost 5 bases and the J gene lost 6 bases, with 11 bases spanning the gap. The CDR3 loop spans 13 amino acids. Germline values: CDR1 MNHEY, CDR2 SVGEGT. The V call is TRBV6-2 or TRBV6-3, the J call TRBJ1-5; D ambiguous. The source is a woman in her 50s with alopecia areata. Some clones in this sample may be carry-over from other donors' samples. The material sequenced was whole blood, taken in connection with sensitization to the hapten diphenylcyclopropenone (DPC). The CDR3 DNA is TGTGCCAGCAGTGATCCGGGGATTCAGCCCCAGCATTTT. The encoded protein is CASSDPGIQPQHF.